A selection of T cell receptor beta chains follows, all from one sample in a study of CD8 T cells in Susac syndrome. TCRdb re-derived calls from the immunoSEQ multiplex PCR reads in MiXCR, one entry per CDR3 protein. The sample lists about 130,000 distinct CDR3 sequences, around 91% occurring once. Sequencing was carried out using CD8+ T cells from PBMCs. These receptors were collected from a human donor with multiple sclerosis. Both conserved end residues are part of each CDR3. Fields, in order: clone size, CDR3 length, J gene, D gene, V gene, CDR3 DNA, CDR3 protein. A D gene is named only where the DNA matches it firmly. Rows may omit the clone size; those that give it use once, few, many or a size class.

size: NA; length: 15; J: TRBJ1-5; D: TRBD1; V: TRBV7-9; DNA: TGTGCCAGCAGCTTCGGGACAGGGAGGAATCAGCCCCAGCATTTT; CDR3: CASSFGTGRNQPQHF
size: NA; length: 13; J: TRBJ1-2; D: TRBD1; V: TRBV27; DNA: TGTGCCAGCAGTTTCCCGACAGGGGAGGGCTACACCTTC; CDR3: CASSFPTGEGYTF
size: NA; length: 11; J: TRBJ2-7; D: NA; V: TRBV2; DNA: TGTGCCAGTGGCTCGCTCAGCGAGCAGTACTTC; CDR3: CASGSLSEQYF
size: NA; length: 14; J: TRBJ2-2; D: TRBD1; V: TRBV6-1; DNA: TGTGCCAGTGGACAGGGGCCCAACACCGGGGAGCTGTTTTTT; CDR3: CASGQGPNTGELFF
size: NA; length: 12; J: TRBJ2-7; D: NA; V: TRBV30; DNA: TGTGCCTGGAGTCCCTCGGGGCCCGAGCAGTACTTC; CDR3: CAWSPSGPEQYF
size: NA; length: 13; J: TRBJ1-1; D: NA; V: TRBV29-1; DNA: TGCAGCCTAGCCCCGGGGCCCTTCACTGAAGCTTTCTTT; CDR3: CSLAPGPFTEAFF
size: NA; length: 13; J: TRBJ1-1; D: NA; V: TRBV29-1; DNA: TGCAGCGTTGCTTCAGTGATGAACACTGAAGCTTTCTTT; CDR3: CSVASVMNTEAFF
size: NA; length: 16; J: TRBJ2-3; D: TRBD2; V: TRBV28; DNA: TGTGCCAGCACCCTCGCGACTAGCGGGAGCACAGATACGCAGTATTTT; CDR3: CASTLATSGSTDTQYF
size: NA; length: 14; J: TRBJ2-5; D: TRBD1; V: TRBV5-4; DNA: TGTGCCAGCACCGACAGGGGGCAACAAGAGACCCAGTACTTC; CDR3: CASTDRGQQETQYF
size: once; length: 15; J: TRBJ2-1; D: NA; V: TRBV7-2; DNA: TGTGCCAGCAGCTTGGGACGGCACTCCTACAATGAGCAGTTCTTC; CDR3: CASSLGRHSYNEQFF
size: NA; length: 16; J: TRBJ1-5; D: NA; V: TRBV15; DNA: TGTGCCACCAGCAGGGCAGGGGTGGTCGGCAATCAGCCCCAGCATTTT; CDR3: CATSRAGVVGNQPQHF